Sequencing of this T cell receptor beta chain was carried out in a study of cytomegalovirus exposure and HLA in healthy donors. The PCR was carried out with 60 Vbeta primers and 13 Jbeta primers. The repertoire was sequenced with immunoSEQ multiplex PCR; TCRdb's copy has only in-frame clones and lacks some. Of about 150,000 clones listed, 70% to 80% were seen once; the top ten hold 3.5%. V shed 2 bases and J shed 5 bases, with 14 bases lying between them. CDR3 size: 14 residues. In germline, CDR1 is SGHNT, CDR2 YYREEE (reference sequence). This clonotype originated in a human donor in good health. Specimen: PBMCs. The chain carries TRBV5-4 and TRBJ2-7; D possibly corresponds to TRBD2 (5 bases). CDR3 amino acids: CASSFGLEWDEQYF. The CDR3 DNA sequence: TGTGCCAGCAGCTTCGGACTCGAATGGGACGAGCAGTACTTC.